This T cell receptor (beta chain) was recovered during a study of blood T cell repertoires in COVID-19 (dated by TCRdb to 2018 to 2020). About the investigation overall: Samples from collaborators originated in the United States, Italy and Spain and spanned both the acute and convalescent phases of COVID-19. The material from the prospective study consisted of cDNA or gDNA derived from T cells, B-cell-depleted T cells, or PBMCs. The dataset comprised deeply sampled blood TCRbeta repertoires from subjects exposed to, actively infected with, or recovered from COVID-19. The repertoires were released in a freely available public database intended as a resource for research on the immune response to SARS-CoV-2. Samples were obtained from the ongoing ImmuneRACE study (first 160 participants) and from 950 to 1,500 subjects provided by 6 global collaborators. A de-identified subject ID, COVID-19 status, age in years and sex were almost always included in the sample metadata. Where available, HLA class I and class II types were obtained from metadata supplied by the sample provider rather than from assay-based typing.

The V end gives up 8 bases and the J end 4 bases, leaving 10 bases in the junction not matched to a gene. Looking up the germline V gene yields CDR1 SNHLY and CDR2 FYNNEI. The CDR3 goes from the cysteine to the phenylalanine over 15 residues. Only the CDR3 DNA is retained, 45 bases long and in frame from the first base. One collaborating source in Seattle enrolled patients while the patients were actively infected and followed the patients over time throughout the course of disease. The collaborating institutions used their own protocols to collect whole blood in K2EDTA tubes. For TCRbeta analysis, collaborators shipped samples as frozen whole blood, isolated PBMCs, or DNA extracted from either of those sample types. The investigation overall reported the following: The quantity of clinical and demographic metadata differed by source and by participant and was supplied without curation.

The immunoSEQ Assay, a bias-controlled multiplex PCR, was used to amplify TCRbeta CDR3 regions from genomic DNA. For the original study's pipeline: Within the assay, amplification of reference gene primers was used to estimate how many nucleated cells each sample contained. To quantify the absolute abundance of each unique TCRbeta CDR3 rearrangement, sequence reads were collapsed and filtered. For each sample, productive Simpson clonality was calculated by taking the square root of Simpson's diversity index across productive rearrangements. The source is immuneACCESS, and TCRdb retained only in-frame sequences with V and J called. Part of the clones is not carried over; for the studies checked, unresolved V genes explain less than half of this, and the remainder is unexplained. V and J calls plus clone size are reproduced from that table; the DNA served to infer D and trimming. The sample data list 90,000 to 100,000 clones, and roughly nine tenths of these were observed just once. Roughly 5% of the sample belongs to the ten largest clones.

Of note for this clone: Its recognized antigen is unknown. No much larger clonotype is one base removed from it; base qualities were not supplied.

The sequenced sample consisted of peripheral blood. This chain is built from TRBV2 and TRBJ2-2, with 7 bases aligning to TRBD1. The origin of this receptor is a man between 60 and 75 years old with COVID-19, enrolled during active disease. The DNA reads TGTGCCAGCGCAGCCCTATCAGGGGGCACCGGGGAGCTGTTTTTT. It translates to CASAALSGGTGELFF.